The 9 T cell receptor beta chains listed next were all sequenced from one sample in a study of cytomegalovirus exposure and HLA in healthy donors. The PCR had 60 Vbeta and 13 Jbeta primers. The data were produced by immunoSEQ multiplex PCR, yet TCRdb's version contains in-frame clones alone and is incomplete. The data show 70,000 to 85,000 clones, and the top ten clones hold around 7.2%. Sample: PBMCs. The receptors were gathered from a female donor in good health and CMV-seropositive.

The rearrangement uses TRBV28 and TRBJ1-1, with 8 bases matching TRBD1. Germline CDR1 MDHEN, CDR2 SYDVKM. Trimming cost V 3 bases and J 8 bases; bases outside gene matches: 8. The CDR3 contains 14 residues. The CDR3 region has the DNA TGTGCCAGCAGTTTCCCCTGGGGGACAGGAGAAGCTTTCTTT. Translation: CASSFPWGTGEAFF. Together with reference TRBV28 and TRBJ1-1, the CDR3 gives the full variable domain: DVKVTQSSRYLVKRTGEKVFLECVQDMDHENMFWYRQDPGLGLRLIYFSYDVKMKEKGDIPEGYSVSREKKERFSLILESASTNQTSMYLCASSFPWGTGEAFFGQGTRLTVV.

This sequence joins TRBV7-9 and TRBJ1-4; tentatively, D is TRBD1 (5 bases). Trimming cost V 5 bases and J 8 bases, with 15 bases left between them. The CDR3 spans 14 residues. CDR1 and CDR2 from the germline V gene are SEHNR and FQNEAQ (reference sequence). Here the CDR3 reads CASSLERGNEKLFF. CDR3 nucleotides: TGTGCCAGCAGCCTAGAAAGGGGTAACGAAAAACTGTTTTTT.

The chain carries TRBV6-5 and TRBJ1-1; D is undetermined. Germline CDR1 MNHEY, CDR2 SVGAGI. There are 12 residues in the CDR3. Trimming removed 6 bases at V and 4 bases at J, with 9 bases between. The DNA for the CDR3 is TGTGCCAGCAGGTCATTAGTCACTGAAGCTTTCTTT. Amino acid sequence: CASRSLVTEAFF.

The CDR3 region is CASSPGPLYGYTF. The CDR3 DNA follows: TGTGCCAGCAGCCCGGGTCCCCTCTATGGCTACACCTTC. The rearrangement joins TRBV2 to TRBJ1-2; the D is unclear. The V gene's germline CDR1 is SNHLY and CDR2 FYNNEI. The CDR3 runs 13 residues. Deletions cut 6 bases from V and 4 bases from J, with 12 bases between.

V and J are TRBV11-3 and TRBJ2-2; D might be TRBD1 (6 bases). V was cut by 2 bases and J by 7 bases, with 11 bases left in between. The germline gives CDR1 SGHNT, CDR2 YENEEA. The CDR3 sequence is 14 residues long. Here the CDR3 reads CASSLTTGLGELFF. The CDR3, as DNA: TGTGCCAGCAGCTTAACAACAGGGCTCGGGGAGCTGTTTTTT.

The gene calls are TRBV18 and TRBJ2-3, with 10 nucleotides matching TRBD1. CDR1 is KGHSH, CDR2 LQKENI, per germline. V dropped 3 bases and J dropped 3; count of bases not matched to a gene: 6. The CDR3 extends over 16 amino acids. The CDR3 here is CASSPDRGRMTDTQYF. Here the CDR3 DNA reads TGTGCCAGCTCACCTGACAGGGGGCGGATGACAGATACGCAGTATTTT.

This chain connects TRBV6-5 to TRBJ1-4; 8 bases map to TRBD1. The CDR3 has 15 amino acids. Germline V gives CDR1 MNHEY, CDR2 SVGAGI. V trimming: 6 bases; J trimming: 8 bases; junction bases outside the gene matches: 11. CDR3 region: CASRRTQGAGEKLFF. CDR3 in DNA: TGTGCCAGCAGGCGAACCCAGGGGGCAGGGGAAAAACTGTTTTTT.

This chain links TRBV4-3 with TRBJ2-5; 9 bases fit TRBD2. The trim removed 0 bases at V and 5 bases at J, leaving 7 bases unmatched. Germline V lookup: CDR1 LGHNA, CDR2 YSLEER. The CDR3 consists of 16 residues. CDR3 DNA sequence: TGCGCCAGCAGCCAAGAAGGTAGCGGGAGCTTTGAGACCCAGTACTTC. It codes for CASSQEGSGSFETQYF.

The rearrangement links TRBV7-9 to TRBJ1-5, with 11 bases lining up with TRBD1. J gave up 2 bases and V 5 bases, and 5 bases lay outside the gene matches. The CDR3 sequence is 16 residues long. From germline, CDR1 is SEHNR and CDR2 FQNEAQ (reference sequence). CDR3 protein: CASSGGQGGGNQPQHF. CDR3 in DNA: TGTGCCAGCAGCGGGGGACAGGGGGGTGGCAATCAGCCCCAGCATTTT. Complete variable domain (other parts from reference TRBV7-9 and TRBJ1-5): DTGVSQNPRHKITKRGQNVTFRCDPISEHNRLYWYRQTLGQGPEFLTYFQNEAQLEKSRLLSDRFSAERPKGSFSTLEIQRTEQGDSAMYLCASSGGQGGGNQPQHFGDGTRLSIL.